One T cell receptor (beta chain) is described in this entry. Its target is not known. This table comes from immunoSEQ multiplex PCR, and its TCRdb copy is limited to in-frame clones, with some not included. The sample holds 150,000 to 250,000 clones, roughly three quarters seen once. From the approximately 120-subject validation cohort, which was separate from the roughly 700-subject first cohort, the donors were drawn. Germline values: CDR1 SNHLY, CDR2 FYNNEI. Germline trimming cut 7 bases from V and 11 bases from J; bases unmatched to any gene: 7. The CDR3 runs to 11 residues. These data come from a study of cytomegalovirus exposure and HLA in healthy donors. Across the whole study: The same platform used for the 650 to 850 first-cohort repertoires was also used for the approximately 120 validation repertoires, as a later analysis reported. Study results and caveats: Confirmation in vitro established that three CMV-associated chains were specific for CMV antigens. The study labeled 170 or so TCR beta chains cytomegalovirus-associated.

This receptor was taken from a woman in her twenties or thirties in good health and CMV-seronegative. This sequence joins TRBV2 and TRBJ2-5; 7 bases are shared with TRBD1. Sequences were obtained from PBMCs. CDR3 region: CASKQGDRQYF. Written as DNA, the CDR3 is TGTGCCAGCAAGCAGGGGGACAGACAGTACTTC.